One and the same sample provided the 29 T cell receptor beta chains below, sequenced in a study of cytomegalovirus exposure and HLA in healthy donors. The PCR employed 60 Vbeta primers together with 13 Jbeta primers. Profiled with immunoSEQ multiplex PCR; TCRdb holds only in-frame clones, not every one. The data contain nearly 110,000 clones, 70% to 80% of them singletons. Sequencing input: PBMCs. The source of these receptors is a boy aged 10-17 years in good health and CMV-seronegative.

CDR3: CASSPEPGGKSYEQYF. The CDR3 coding sequence is TGCGCCAGCAGCCCCGAGCCAGGGGGCAAATCCTACGAGCAGTACTTC. The V gene is TRBV5-1, the J gene TRBJ2-7; 8 bases fit TRBD1. The CDR3 length is 16 residues. V dropped 4 bases and J dropped 1; count of bases not matched to a gene: 10. Germline V gives CDR1 SGHRS, CDR2 YFSETQ.

V usage is TRBV4-1 and J usage is TRBJ2-2; D unresolved. Germline-derived CDR1 and CDR2 are MGHRA and YSYEKL. Trimming removed 3 bases from V and 6 bases from J, with 5 bases in between. The CDR3 totals 12 residues. The CDR3 is CASSHPAGELFF. For the CDR3, the DNA is TGCGCCAGCAGCCACCCGGCCGGGGAGCTGTTTTTT.

The rearrangement links TRBV29-1 to TRBJ1-1; 9 bases agree with TRBD1. Unmatched junction bases numbered 5, after V lost 7 bases and J lost 5 bases. The CDR3 loop spans 12 amino acids. CDR1 is SQVTM and CDR2 is ANQGSEA in the germline V gene. The CDR3 loop is CSGDRGSTEAFF. Here the CDR3 DNA reads TGCAGCGGTGACAGGGGGTCGACTGAAGCTTTCTTT.

This clone was counted a single time. V usage is TRBV5-1 and J usage is TRBJ2-3, with D maybe TRBD2 (5 bases). Germline CDR1 and CDR2: SGHRS and YFSETQ. The CDR3 loop spans 12 amino acids. The V end was cut by 3 bases, the J end by 6 bases, with 8 bases between. CDR3 nucleotide sequence: TGCGCCAGCAGCTCACTAGGTGATACGCAGTATTTT. This sequence encodes CASSSLGDTQYF. Complete variable domain (other parts from reference TRBV5-1 and TRBJ2-3): KAGVTQTPRYLIKTRGQQVTLSCSPISGHRSVSWYQQTPGQGLQFLFEYFSETQRNKGNFPGRFSGRQFSNSRSEMNVSTLELGDSALYLCASSSLGDTQYFGPGTRLTVL.

This clone was counted a few times. This chain links TRBV4-1 with TRBJ2-1; perhaps TRBD1 as D (6 bases). The germline V and J ends were trimmed by 3 bases and 0 bases, with 15 bases remaining between them. The CDR3 extends over 17 amino acids. Germline-derived CDR1 and CDR2 are MGHRA and YSYEKL. The CDR3 DNA is TGCGCCAGCAGCCATCGGATGGGGGCTAGCTCCTACAATGAGCAGTTCTTC. Its protein is CASSHRMGASSYNEQFF.

The CDR3, as DNA: TGTGCCAGCAGCGTAGGACAGGCCGCACCCTACGAGCAGTACTTC. Translating it yields CASSVGQAAPYEQYF. The gene calls are TRBV9 and TRBJ2-7; tentative D call: TRBD1 (6 bases). This CDR3 has 15 residues. V lost 0 bases, J lost 2 bases, and 12 bases lay in between. Germline CDR1 reads SGDLS; CDR2 reads YYNGEE.

This clone has a handful of counts. V and J are TRBV5-1 and TRBJ2-2; 8 bases align to TRBD1. With 5 bases clipped from V and 5 bases from J, the junction kept 8 bases outside the gene matches. This CDR3 is 15 amino acids long. From germline, CDR1 is SGHRS and CDR2 YFSETQ. The CDR3 DNA sequence: TGCGCCAGCAGTCAGGACAGGGTTTATACCGGGGAGCTGTTTTTT. Translation: CASSQDRVYTGELFF. The whole variable domain, filled in from reference TRBV5-1 and TRBJ2-2, reads KAGVTQTPRYLIKTRGQQVTLSCSPISGHRSVSWYQQTPGQGLQFLFEYFSETQRNKGNFPGRFSGRQFSNSRSEMNVSTLELGDSALYLCASSQDRVYTGELFFGEGSRLTVL.

The rearrangement joins TRBV11-3 to TRBJ2-7; 7 bases match TRBD1. There are 15 residues in the CDR3. The junction had 3 bases not matched to a gene; V was cut back by 1 base and J by 0 bases. Germline assignment: CDR1 SGHNT and CDR2 YENEEA. This CDR3 is CASSLGTGLSYEQYF. For the CDR3, the DNA is TGTGCCAGCAGCTTAGGGACAGGACTCTCCTACGAGCAGTACTTC.

The genes are TRBV6-5 and TRBJ2-7, with 7 bases aligning to TRBD1. There are 12 residues in the CDR3. J was trimmed by 2 bases and V by 6 bases; bases with no gene match: 1. CDR1 and CDR2 from the germline V gene are MNHEY and SVGAGI. The chain's CDR3 is CASSDRAYEQYF. In DNA, the CDR3 is TGTGCCAGCAGCGACAGGGCCTACGAGCAGTACTTC.

About this clone itself: Because it lacks the conserved phenylalanine or tryptophan at the end, this CDR3 is likely a read error. The CDR3 loop reads CASGQGASQPQHV. The CDR3 DNA sequence: TGTGCCAGCGGACAGGGGGCGAGTCAGCCCCAGCATGTT. The chain carries TRBV6-5 and TRBJ1-5; 11 bases align to TRBD1. The germline V gene has CDR1 MNHEY and CDR2 SVGAGI. The junction had 3 bases not matched to a gene; V was cut back by 8 bases and J by 6 bases. The CDR3 covers 13 residues.

The chain links TRBV13 to TRBJ1-6; 9 bases align to TRBD1. CDR3 size: 17 residues. Germline-derived CDR1 and CDR2 are PRHDT and FYEKMQ (reference sequence). V was pared by 5 bases and J by 7 bases, with 12 bases of the junction left unmatched. The CDR3 coding sequence is TGTGCCAGCAGCGTATTCCCGGGACAGGGAATGAATTCACCCCTCCACTTT. Translation gives CASSVFPGQGMNSPLHF.

The V gene is TRBV7-9, the J gene TRBJ2-7; possible D gene TRBD2, 6 bases. There are 15 residues in the CDR3. The germline V and J ends were trimmed by 4 bases and 3 bases, with 16 bases remaining between them. CDR1 SEHNR and CDR2 FQNEAQ come from the germline V gene (reference sequence). The CDR3 DNA follows: TGTGCCAGCAGCTACCACGCTCTAGCGAGCTACGAGCAGTACTTC. Its translation: CASSYHALASYEQYF. Based on the CDR3 plus reference TRBV7-9 and TRBJ2-7, the full variable domain is DTGVSQNPRHKITKRGQNVTFRCDPISEHNRLYWYRQTLGQGPEFLTYFQNEAQLEKSRLLSDRFSAERPKGSFSTLEIQRTEQGDSAMYLCASSYHALASYEQYFGPGTRLTVT.

The rearrangement joins TRBV6-1 to TRBJ2-7; 7 positions match TRBD2. This CDR3 region has 14 residues. The germline V gene has CDR1 MNHNS and CDR2 SASEGT. J was trimmed by 4 bases and V by 6 bases; bases with no gene match: 9. The CDR3 sequence is CASRMGGQGYEQYF. CDR3 nucleotide sequence: TGTGCCAGCAGGATGGGAGGGCAGGGTTACGAGCAGTACTTC.

This clone was seen only a few times. This chain links TRBV2 with TRBJ2-1; TRBD2 might be the D (5 bases). The CDR3 is 12 residues long. V was cut by 6 bases and J by 10 bases, with 13 bases left in between. CDR1 SNHLY and CDR2 FYNNEI come from the germline V gene. This chain's CDR3 is CASRVDWREQFF. CDR3 sequence (DNA): TGTGCCAGCAGAGTGGACTGGCGGGAGCAGTTCTTC.

This chain joins TRBV28 and TRBJ2-2; D gene ambiguous. Looked up from germline, CDR1 is MDHEN and CDR2 is SYDVKM. Between the trimmed V and J ends, which lost 10 bases and 5 bases, there was a span of 8 bases. The CDR3 loop spans 11 amino acids. The CDR3 DNA reads TGTGCCACGGGTGTAACCGGGGAGCTGTTTTTT. Its translation: CATGVTGELFF.

V and J are TRBV28 and TRBJ1-4, with no clear D. Trimming removed 2 bases from V and 4 bases from J, with 8 bases in between. The CDR3 spans 14 residues. Germline CDR1 and CDR2: MDHEN and SYDVKM. CDR3 loop: CASSLTAINEKLFF. Written as DNA, the CDR3 is TGTGCCAGCAGTTTAACAGCCATTAATGAAAAACTGTTTTTT.

The rearrangement joins TRBV6-6 to TRBJ2-7, with TRBD1 identical over 8 bases. CDR1 MNHNY and CDR2 SVGAGI come from the germline V gene (reference sequence). The CDR3 covers 13 residues. J gave up 6 bases and V 6 bases, and 7 bases lay outside the gene matches. This CDR3 is CASSSDRGSEQYF. The CDR3 DNA reads as TGTGCCAGCAGCTCCGACAGGGGAAGCGAGCAGTACTTC.

The V and J genes are TRBV28 and TRBJ1-5, with TRBD1 matching over 8 bases. Germline assignment: CDR1 MDHEN and CDR2 SYDVKM. J gave up 7 bases and V 6 bases, and 2 bases lay outside the gene matches. This CDR3 region has 12 residues. The CDR3, as DNA: TGTGCCAGCAGCTACAGGGGGCAGCCCCAGCATTTT. It translates to CASSYRGQPQHF.

The CDR3 DNA follows: TGTGCCAGCAGCGTACTAGTCGGCGGGGGGGTTTACGAGCAGTACTTC. It is translated as CASSVLVGGGVYEQYF. The chain combines TRBV9 with TRBJ2-7, with TRBD2 matching 9 bases. V lost 1 base, J lost 4 bases, and 9 bases stayed unmatched. The CDR3 consists of 16 residues. The germline V gene encodes CDR1 SGDLS and CDR2 YYNGEE.

The V call is TRBV9, the J call TRBJ2-3; 9 bases match TRBD2. This CDR3 comprises 15 residues. Trimming at V came to 0 bases and at J to 5 bases, leaving 4 bases not matched to a gene. Germline CDR1 SGDLS, CDR2 YYNGEE. Here the CDR3 reads CASSVVAGVRDTQYF. CDR3 sequence (DNA): TGTGCCAGCAGCGTAGTAGCGGGAGTGAGAGATACGCAGTATTTT.

The chain has TRBV29-1 and TRBJ1-1; D is unresolved. Germline-derived CDR1 and CDR2 are SQVTM and ANQGSEA. This CDR3 has 10 amino acids. With 6 bases removed from V and 7 bases from J, the gap between germline ends came to 9 bases. The CDR3 loop is CSVWSIEAFF. In DNA, the CDR3 is TGCAGCGTCTGGAGTATTGAAGCTTTCTTT. The complete variable domain, with remaining parts taken from reference TRBV29-1 and TRBJ1-1, reads SAVISQKPSRDICQRGTSLTIQCQVDSQVTMMFWYRQQPGQSLTLIATANQGSEATYESGFVIDKFPISRPNLTFSTLTVSNMSPEDSSIYLCSVWSIEAFFGQGTRLTVV.

The rearrangement uses TRBV27 and TRBJ2-7; no clear D gene. The CDR3 contains 13 residues. Germline V gene lookup returns CDR1 MNHEY and CDR2 SMNVEV (reference sequence). V dropped 3 bases and J dropped 6 bases, with 12 bases sitting between them. Written as DNA, the CDR3 is TGTGCCAGCAGTTTCCTAGACCTACGCGAGCAGTACTTC. This encodes CASSFLDLREQYF.

This clone appeared a few times. This sequence joins TRBV29-1 and TRBJ2-7; 8 bases map to TRBD1. V lost 3 bases and J lost 3; bases outside the gene matches: 4. The CDR3 has 13 amino acids. The germline CDR1 and CDR2 sequences are SQVTM and ANQGSEA. The CDR3 DNA sequence: TGCAGCGTTGAGAGAGGACAGGGCTACGAGCAGTACTTC. Protein sequence: CSVERGQGYEQYF.

This sequence joins TRBV29-1 and TRBJ1-5; no clear D. Trimming shortened V by 4 bases and J by 1 base, and 8 bases separated the two germline ends. This CDR3 comprises 13 residues. Per germline, CDR1 SQVTM and CDR2 ANQGSEA. CDR3 residues: CSVARGSNQPQHF. As DNA, the CDR3 is TGCAGCGTTGCGAGAGGGAGCAATCAGCCCCAGCATTTT.

The chain has TRBV28 and TRBJ1-1, with 8 nucleotides matching TRBD1. This CDR3 comprises 14 residues. The J segment lost 0 bases and the V segment lost 6 bases, leaving 3 bases of the junction unmatched. Germline CDR1 and CDR2: MDHEN and SYDVKM. CDR3 coding DNA: TGTGCCAGCAGACCAGGGGGCATGAACACTGAAGCTTTCTTT. This sequence encodes CASRPGGMNTEAFF.

The rearrangement uses TRBV27 and TRBJ2-7; the D is unclear. Germline assignment: CDR1 MNHEY and CDR2 SMNVEV (reference sequence). Trimming shortened V by 2 bases and J by 0 bases, and 8 bases separated the two germline ends. This CDR3 is 14 amino acids long. Written as DNA, the CDR3 is TGTGCCAGCAGTTTACAGTTGTTCTCCTACGAGCAGTACTTC. Translation gives CASSLQLFSYEQYF.

The gene calls are TRBV5-1 and TRBJ2-1; a weak D match, TRBD1 (6 bases). Germline assignment: CDR1 SGHRS and CDR2 YFSETQ. V dropped 0 bases and J dropped 7 bases, with 11 bases sitting between them. The CDR3 spans 14 residues. CDR3 coding DNA: TGCGCCAGCAGCTTGGGGACAGACGATAATGAGCAGTTCTTC. Protein product: CASSLGTDDNEQFF. Full variable domain (rest looked up from reference TRBV5-1 and TRBJ2-1): KAGVTQTPRYLIKTRGQQVTLSCSPISGHRSVSWYQQTPGQGLQFLFEYFSETQRNKGNFPGRFSGRQFSNSRSEMNVSTLELGDSALYLCASSLGTDDNEQFFGPGTRLTVL.

This clone was seen only once. The rearrangement links TRBV7-3 to TRBJ2-1, with 8 bases identical to TRBD2. Germline CDR1 reads SGHTA; CDR2 reads FQGTGA. The CDR3 consists of 14 residues. V trimming: 5 bases; J trimming: 8 bases; junction bases outside the gene matches: 8. CDR3 nucleotides: TGTGCCAGCAGCCCGGGACTAGTAGGCCATGAGCAGTTCTTC. Encoded protein: CASSPGLVGHEQFF.

The chain has TRBV19 and TRBJ2-2; 16 positions agree with TRBD2. The CDR3 totals 18 residues. Germline CDR1 is LNHDA and CDR2 is SQIVND (reference sequence). Unmatched junction bases numbered 9, after V lost 8 bases and J lost 3 bases. The CDR3 loop is CASYAGTSGRAHTGELFF. As DNA, the CDR3 is TGTGCCAGTTACGCCGGGACTAGCGGGAGGGCCCACACCGGGGAGCTGTTTTTT.